The clone carrying this T cell receptor (beta chain) was detected only a few times. What it binds is unknown. Repertoires were sampled repeatedly during chemoradiotherapy. The CDR3 runs 11 residues. Germline V gives CDR1 SQVTM, CDR2 ANQGSEA. Trimming took off 4 bases at V and 6 bases at J, with 9 bases between the two ends. The data were taken from a study of chemoradiotherapy in HPV16-positive cancers. Across the whole study: Candidate HPV-specific clones and shared TCR motifs came from two HPV16-positive patients. Study-level findings and limits: Non-HPV-specific T cells did not expand in tumors during treatment, whereas candidate HPV-specific clones and E7-related motifs did.

Clones were sequenced by immunoSEQ multiplex PCR, and TCRdb holds only the in-frame ones, with some missing. Of 30,000 to 35,000 clones in the sample, roughly 77% are singletons; the top ten hold 3% to 4.5%. Source: blood, taken from a patient who underwent chemoradiotherapy. The receptor's source is a human donor with HPV-associated anogenital cancer. The chain is built from TRBV29-1 and TRBJ1-1, with D perhaps matching TRBD1 (6 bases). CDR3 nucleotide sequence: TGCAGCGTTGGCAGGACAGCTGAAGCTTTCTTT. This encodes CSVGRTAEAFF.